This TCR beta chain emerged from a study of cytomegalovirus exposure and HLA in healthy donors. In the study overall: In an early release, HLA-typed donors contributed some 82 million unique TCR sequences.

This CDR3 contains 17 residues. PCR employed 60 Vbeta and 13 Jbeta primers. Data came from immunoSEQ multiplex PCR; TCRdb stores just in-frame clones and leaves some out. The repertoire includes approximately 110,000 clones, under 85% of them detected once, and roughly 4% sits in the top ten. The sequencing input was PBMCs. The origin of this receptor is a woman between 45 and 60 years old in good health and CMV-seropositive. This chain connects TRBV21-1 to TRBJ2-7; TRBD1 is the table's D call and was not checked against the DNA. TRBV21-1 is marked as a pseudogene. The CDR3 spells CASSFPRGQKPSYEQYF. In DNA, the CDR3 is TGTGCCAGCAGCTTTCCCAGGGGTCAGAAACCCTCCTACGAGCAGTACTTC.